A single sample gave rise to the 30 T cell receptor beta chains below, sequenced in a study of neurological immune-mediated disorders. MiXCR, applied by TCRdb to the 5' RACE reads, yields one record per CDR3 protein. The data show around 28,000 distinct CDR3 sequences, under 8% seen once. Material for sequencing was PBMCs. Receptor source: a woman aged 45-65 years in good health.

By share, this clonotype ranks as medium-sized. The chain carries TRBV5-6 and TRBJ2-7; maybe TRBD1 (6 bases). The CDR3 extends over 14 amino acids. Germline V lookup: CDR1 SGHDT, CDR2 YYEEEE. V shed 0 bases and J shed 3 bases, with 10 bases lying between them. The CDR3 region is CASSLGGHSYEQYF. In nucleotides, the CDR3 is TGTGCCAGCAGCTTGGGGGGACACAGCTACGAGCAGTACTTC.

At least ten counts were recorded for this clonotype. Written as DNA, the CDR3 is TGTGCCACGACGCAACCCAATCAGCCCCAGCATTTT. The encoded protein is CATTQPNQPQHF. J is TRBJ1-5 and V is TRBV10-3, with unresolved D. Germline V gene sequence: CDR1 ENHRY, CDR2 SYGVKD. The V end was cut by 10 bases, the J end by 3 bases, with 10 bases between. CDR3 length: 12 residues.

This clonotype was detected ten times or more. The chain carries TRBV5-1 and TRBJ2-1, with D tentatively TRBD2 (5 bases). V was pared by 4 bases and J by 5 bases, with 10 bases between. Germline-derived CDR1 and CDR2 are SGHRS and YFSETQ. CDR3 length equals 13 residues. The CDR3 region is CASSKDLDNEQFF. CDR3 bases: TGCGCCAGCAGCAAGGACTTGGACAATGAGCAGTTCTTC.

This clonotype was detected ten times or more. In DNA, the CDR3 is TGTGCCAGCAGCGCTGCATTGATGGGCAATGAGCAGTTCTTC. Protein sequence: CASSAALMGNEQFF. The gene calls are TRBV7-2 and TRBJ2-1; no definite D call. The CDR3 length is 14 residues. Germline-derived CDR1 and CDR2 are SGHTA and FQGNSA. The V and J ends lost 5 bases and 6 bases respectively, with 14 bases between them.

In its sample, this clonotype was seen many times. The V gene is TRBV3-1, the J gene TRBJ2-3; no definite D call. V lost 1 base, J lost 5 bases, and 4 bases lay in between. The germline V gene encodes CDR1 LGHDT and CDR2 YNNKEL (reference sequence). CDR3 length equals 12 residues. The CDR3 spells CASSQVEDTQYF. The CDR3 DNA reads as TGTGCCAGCAGCCAAGTGGAAGATACGCAGTATTTT.

This clonotype occurred many times. V gene TRBV20-1 combines with J gene TRBJ2-7, with D maybe TRBD1 (6 bases). The CDR3 runs 12 residues. The ends were cut back, 0 bases at V and 6 bases at J, with 9 bases in the middle. CDR1 DFQATT and CDR2 SNEGSKA come from the germline V gene (reference sequence). CDR3 region: CSARDTGFEQYF. For the CDR3, the DNA is TGCAGTGCTAGAGATACAGGGTTCGAGCAGTACTTC.

There are many counts of this clonotype. The J gene is TRBJ2-2, the V gene TRBV5-1; D gene unclear. Trimming pared 5 bases from V and 4 bases from J, leaving 9 bases between. From germline, CDR1 is SGHRS and CDR2 YFSETQ. The CDR3 has 13 amino acids. DNA for the CDR3: TGCGCCAGCAGATTAGTCGGCACCGGGGAGCTGTTTTTT. This translates into CASRLVGTGELFF. The whole variable domain, filled in from reference TRBV5-1 and TRBJ2-2, reads KAGVTQTPRYLIKTRGQQVTLSCSPISGHRSVSWYQQTPGQGLQFLFEYFSETQRNKGNFPGRFSGRQFSNSRSEMNVSTLELGDSALYLCASRLVGTGELFFGEGSRLTVL.

This clonotype was observed many times. The chain is built from TRBV10-3 and TRBJ2-7; the match to TRBD1 covers 8 bases. Germline V lookup: CDR1 ENHRY, CDR2 SYGVKD. The CDR3 is made up of 12 amino acids. The trim removed 11 bases at V and 3 bases at J, leaving 6 bases unmatched. CDR3 amino acids: CASQGQGYEQYF. CDR3 coding DNA: TGTGCCTCGCAAGGACAGGGCTACGAGCAGTACTTC.

As for this clonotype: This may be a read error: a much more frequent sequence differs by one nucleotide. CDR3 DNA: TGCAGTGCCCACTATGAGGGAGTGTCTGGGCATGAGCAGTTCTTC. The encoded protein is CSAHYEGVSGHEQFF. The V gene is TRBV20-1, the J gene TRBJ2-1; D perhaps matches TRBD2 (5 bases). The germline gives CDR1 DFQATT, CDR2 SNEGSKA (reference sequence). This CDR3 spans 15 amino acids. Trimming shortened V by 6 bases and J by 8 bases, and 23 bases separated the two germline ends.

This clonotype was found many times. The chain combines TRBV20-1 with TRBJ1-2, with a weak D call TRBD1 (6 bases). There are 12 residues in the CDR3. With 4 bases removed from V and 8 bases from J, the gap between germline ends came to 14 bases. The germline V gene encodes CDR1 DFQATT and CDR2 SNEGSKA (reference sequence). CDR3 in amino acids: CSANQGMGGYTF. As DNA, the CDR3 is TGCAGTGCTAACCAGGGGATGGGCGGCTACACCTTC.

In this sample, this clonotype turned up many times. V and J are TRBV11-1 and TRBJ2-7; 7 positions agree with TRBD2. The CDR3 consists of 15 residues. The germline CDR1 and CDR2 sequences are SGHAT and FQDESV (reference sequence). The V segment lost 5 bases and the J segment 4 bases; nucleotides outside the gene matches: 11. The CDR3 DNA sequence: TGTGCCAGCAGCCGTGACGAGGGAGGGCGGTACGAGCAGTACTTC. Protein sequence: CASSRDEGGRYEQYF.

This clonotype was seen repeatedly, ten times or more. The genes are TRBV10-3 and TRBJ2-3, with TRBD2 matching over 13 bases. The length of the CDR3 is 15 residues. Germline CDR1 is ENHRY and CDR2 is SYGVKD. Trimming removed 11 bases from V and 3 bases from J; junction bases left unmatched: 8. The CDR3 sequence: CAVTSGGKGTDTQYF. DNA of the CDR3: TGTGCCGTGACTAGCGGGGGGAAGGGGACAGATACGCAGTATTTT.

This clonotype is deemed medium-sized. The chain uses TRBV7-2 and TRBJ2-1; D gene uncertain. Germline V gives CDR1 SGHTA, CDR2 FQGNSA. There are 15 residues in the CDR3. V lost 1 base and J lost 5, with 12 bases in between. The CDR3 nucleotides read TGTGCCAGCAGCTTAGTAAGCAGGTCAGACAATGAGCAGTTCTTC. Its translation: CASSLVSRSDNEQFF.

In its sample, this clonotype was seen many times. CDR3 DNA sequence: TGCGCCAGCAGCTTGGACGGCACGACGAACACCATATATTTT. This encodes CASSLDGTTNTIYF. This chain joins TRBV5-1 and TRBJ1-3; the D is unclear. V was cut by 0 bases and J by 7 bases, with 11 bases left in between. Looked up from germline, CDR1 is SGHRS and CDR2 is YFSETQ. The CDR3 extends over 14 amino acids.

In its sample, this clonotype was seen many times. The genes are TRBV6-4 and TRBJ2-7; D perhaps matches TRBD1 (5 bases). The V end was cut by 7 bases, the J end by 5 bases, with 15 bases between. CDR1 MRHNA and CDR2 SNTAGT come from the germline V gene. CDR3 length equals 13 residues. The CDR3 reads CASIIDSYHEQYF. CDR3 nucleotide sequence: TGTGCCAGCATCATAGACAGTTACCACGAGCAGTACTTC.

This clonotype was seen at least ten times. This chain uses TRBV2 with TRBJ2-7; tentatively, D is TRBD1 (6 bases). The CDR3 totals 13 residues. V was pared by 6 bases and J by 3 bases, with 12 bases between. Germline CDR1 reads SNHLY; CDR2 reads FYNNEI. The CDR3 sequence: CASRTGANYEQYF. The CDR3, as DNA: TGTGCCAGCAGGACAGGAGCAAACTACGAGCAGTACTTC.

The J gene is TRBJ2-7, the V gene TRBV6-6; the match to TRBD1 covers 8 bases. Germline values: CDR1 MNHNY, CDR2 SVGAGI (reference sequence). This CDR3 comprises 12 residues. V was clipped by 6 bases and J by 5 bases; unmatched bases: 3. In DNA, the CDR3 is TGTGCCAGCAGGCAGGGGGCCAACGAGCAGTACTTC. Amino acid sequence: CASRQGANEQYF.

This clonotype was counted ten times or more. This sequence joins TRBV5-5 and TRBJ2-3; D unresolved. The CDR3 runs to 12 residues. Germline loops: CDR1 SGHKS, CDR2 YYEKEE (reference sequence). The ends were cut back, 2 bases at V and 6 bases at J, with 7 bases in the middle. CDR3 residues: CASSFGLDTQYF. The CDR3 DNA reads TGTGCCAGCAGCTTCGGATTGGATACGCAGTATTTT.

This clonotype was counted at least ten times. This sequence joins TRBV5-1 and TRBJ2-1; 8 bases match TRBD1. Per germline, CDR1 SGHRS and CDR2 YFSETQ. The CDR3 runs 14 residues. The V gene end was trimmed by 4 bases and the J gene end by 6 bases; junction bases not matched to a gene: 6. The CDR3 is CASSPGQAGNEQFF. CDR3 coding DNA: TGCGCCAGCAGCCCGGGACAGGCAGGCAATGAGCAGTTCTTC.

There are many counts of this clonotype. CDR3 in amino acids: CASSLQGLFTEAFF. CDR3 DNA sequence: TGTGCCAGCAGTTTGCAGGGTTTGTTTACTGAAGCTTTCTTT. The rearrangement joins TRBV27 to TRBJ1-1; D is possibly TRBD1 (5 bases). This CDR3 region has 14 residues. Trimming pared 3 bases from V and 5 bases from J, leaving 13 bases between. Per the germline V gene, CDR1 is MNHEY and CDR2 is SMNVEV (reference sequence).

This clonotype has a count of ten or more. The chain uses TRBV20-1 and TRBJ2-1; 11 nucleotides match TRBD2. The V segment lost 4 bases and the J segment 4 bases; nucleotides outside the gene matches: 6. There are 15 residues in the CDR3. Germline V gives CDR1 DFQATT, CDR2 SNEGSKA (reference sequence). The CDR3 loop is CSAIFSSGGYNEQFF. The CDR3 DNA reads TGCAGTGCTATCTTTTCTAGCGGGGGGTACAATGAGCAGTTCTTC.

With regard to this clonotype: A junction end diverges from the germline sequence, so it may reflect a read error. The V gene is TRBV5-4, the J gene TRBJ2-1, with D possibly matching TRBD2 (6 bases). Looked up from germline, CDR1 is SGHNT and CDR2 is YYREEE (reference sequence). The CDR3 runs 12 residues. The DNA for the CDR3 is TGTGCCAGCAGCCTCACCTTGGAGGGTATGGCCTTC. It yields the protein CASSLTLEGMAF.

This clonotype was picked up many times. CDR3 sequence: CASSYRGQRAEAFF. CDR3 nucleotides: TGTGCCAGCAGTTACAGGGGCCAGAGGGCTGAAGCTTTCTTT. This chain connects TRBV28 to TRBJ1-1, with 7 positions matching TRBD1. Trimming took 4 bases from V and 6 from J; bases not matched to a gene: 8. Germline lookup yields CDR1 MDHEN and CDR2 SYDVKM. The length of the CDR3 is 14 residues. Combining the CDR3 with reference TRBV28 and TRBJ1-1 gives the whole variable domain DVKVTQSSRYLVKRTGEKVFLECVQDMDHENMFWYRQDPGLGLRLIYFSYDVKMKEKGDIPEGYSVSREKKERFSLILESASTNQTSMYLCASSYRGQRAEAFFGQGTRLTVV.

This clonotype was counted at least ten times. V is TRBV7-2 and J is TRBJ1-3; a weak D match, TRBD1 (5 bases). Germline assignment: CDR1 SGHTA and CDR2 FQGNSA. The ends were cut back, 0 bases at V and 1 base at J, with 7 bases in the middle. The CDR3 loop spans 15 amino acids. The CDR3 nucleotides read TGTGCCAGCAGCTTAGCGGGGGGGTCTGGAAACACCATATATTTT. This codes for CASSLAGGSGNTIYF.

This clonotype was counted at least ten times. V is TRBV20-1 and J is TRBJ1-1; no definite D call. Trimming cost V 6 bases and J 3 bases, with 11 bases left between them. The CDR3 contains 12 residues. The germline V gene encodes CDR1 DFQATT and CDR2 SNEGSKA (reference sequence). CDR3 nucleotide sequence: TGCAGTGCGGAACATCGAGACACTGAAGCTTTCTTT. Translated, it gives CSAEHRDTEAFF.

This clonotype was observed at least ten times. The chain is built from TRBV20-1 and TRBJ2-1; TRBD2 matches at 9 bases. V lost 4 bases to trimming and J lost 6 bases; unmatched junction nucleotides: 4. The CDR3 has 13 amino acids. Germline CDR1 is DFQATT and CDR2 is SNEGSKA (reference sequence). The CDR3 sequence: CSATGLAVNEQFF. The CDR3 nucleotides are TGCAGTGCTACGGGACTAGCAGTCAATGAGCAGTTCTTC.

This clonotype came up a few times. The gene calls are TRBV19 and TRBJ2-7; D ambiguous. In germline, CDR1 is LNHDA, CDR2 SQIVND (reference sequence). This CDR3 contains 14 residues. V lost 3 bases and J lost 3, with 12 bases in between. The CDR3 DNA sequence: TGTGCCAGTAGTATTTTCTCTGGGGACTACGAGCAGTACTTC. As protein: CASSIFSGDYEQYF.

This clonotype was seen ten or more times. V and J are TRBV7-2 and TRBJ1-1, with TRBD1 identical over 7 bases. V trimming: 6 bases; J trimming: 6 bases; junction bases outside the gene matches: 7. Germline values: CDR1 SGHTA, CDR2 FQGNSA. The CDR3 is made up of 13 amino acids. The CDR3 DNA reads TGTGCCAGCAGTCCCGCGGGACAGCCTGAAGCTTTCTTT. Protein product: CASSPAGQPEAFF.

This clonotype was counted at least ten times. The chain uses TRBV11-1 and TRBJ1-2; D unresolved. The V gene lost 3 bases and the J gene lost 0 bases, with 8 bases spanning the gap. From germline, CDR1 is SGHAT and CDR2 FQDESV (reference sequence). This CDR3 region has 14 residues. In DNA, the CDR3 is TGTGCCAGCAGCTTGCAGGAGGCTAACTATGGCTACACCTTC. As protein: CASSLQEANYGYTF.

This clonotype occurred many times. V usage is TRBV2 and J usage is TRBJ2-4; 7 bases agree with TRBD2. Germline-derived CDR1 and CDR2 are SNHLY and FYNNEI. The CDR3 runs 13 residues. V was clipped by 10 bases and J by 9 bases; unmatched bases: 12. The CDR3 region has the DNA TGTGCCACCGGAGGGAGGGAGGGACGCATTCAGTACTTC. This sequence encodes CATGGREGRIQYF.